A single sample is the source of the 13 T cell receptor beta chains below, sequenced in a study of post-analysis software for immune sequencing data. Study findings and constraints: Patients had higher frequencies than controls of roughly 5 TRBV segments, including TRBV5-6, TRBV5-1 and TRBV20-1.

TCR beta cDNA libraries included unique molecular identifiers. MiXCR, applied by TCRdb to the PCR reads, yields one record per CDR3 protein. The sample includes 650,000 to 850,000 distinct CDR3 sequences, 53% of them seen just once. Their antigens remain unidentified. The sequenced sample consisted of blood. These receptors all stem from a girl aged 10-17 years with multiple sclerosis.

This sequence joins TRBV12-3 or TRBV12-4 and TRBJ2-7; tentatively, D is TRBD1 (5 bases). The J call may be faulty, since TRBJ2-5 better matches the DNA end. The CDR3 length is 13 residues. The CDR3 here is CASRGLPGETQYF. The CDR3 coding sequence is TGTGCCAGCAGAGGTCTACCAGGGGAGACCCAGTACTTC.

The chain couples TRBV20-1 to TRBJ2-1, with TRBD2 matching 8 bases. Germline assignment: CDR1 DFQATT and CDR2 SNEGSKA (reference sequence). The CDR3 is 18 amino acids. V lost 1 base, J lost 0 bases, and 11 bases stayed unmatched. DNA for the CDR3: TGCAGTGCTAGAGCGGCTCTAGCGGGTTCCATCTCCTACAATGAGCAGTTCTTC. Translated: CSARAALAGSISYNEQFF.

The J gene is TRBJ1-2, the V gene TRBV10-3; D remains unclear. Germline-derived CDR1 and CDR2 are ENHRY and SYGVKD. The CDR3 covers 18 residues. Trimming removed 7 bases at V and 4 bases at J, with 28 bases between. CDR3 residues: CAINPRSDEQPRGYGYTF. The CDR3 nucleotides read TGTGCCATCAACCCACGCAGCGACGAACAACCACGAGGCTATGGCTACACCTTC.

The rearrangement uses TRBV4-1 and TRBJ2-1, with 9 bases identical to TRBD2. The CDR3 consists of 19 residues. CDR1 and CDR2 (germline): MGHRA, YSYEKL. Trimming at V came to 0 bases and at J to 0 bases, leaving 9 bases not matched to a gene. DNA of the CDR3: TGCGCCAGCAGCCAAGATGCAGCGGGGGGCCTAAACTCCTACAATGAGCAGTTCTTC. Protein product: CASSQDAAGGLNSYNEQFF.

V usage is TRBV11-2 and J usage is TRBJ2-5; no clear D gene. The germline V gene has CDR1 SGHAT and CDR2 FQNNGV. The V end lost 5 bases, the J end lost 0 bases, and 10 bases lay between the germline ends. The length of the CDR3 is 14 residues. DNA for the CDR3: TGTGCCAGCAGCCCCATCCGGGACCAAGAGACCCAGTACTTC. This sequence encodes CASSPIRDQETQYF.

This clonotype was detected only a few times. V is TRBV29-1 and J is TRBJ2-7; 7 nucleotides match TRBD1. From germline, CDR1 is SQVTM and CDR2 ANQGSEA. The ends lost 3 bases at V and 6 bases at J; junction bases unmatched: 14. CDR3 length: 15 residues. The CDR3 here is CSVEDYYRGSLEQYF. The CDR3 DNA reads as TGCAGCGTTGAGGATTACTACAGGGGCTCTCTCGAGCAGTACTTC.

CDR3 in amino acids: CSARDLDRSSYEQYF. In DNA form, the CDR3 reads TGCAGTGCTAGAGACCTTGACAGAAGTTCCTACGAGCAGTACTTC. The chain links TRBV20-1 to TRBJ2-7; a possible D gene is TRBD1 (5 bases). The CDR3 has 15 residues. Trimming stripped 0 bases from V and 1 base from J, with 13 bases between. Germline V gene data show CDR1 as DFQATT and CDR2 as SNEGSKA (reference sequence).

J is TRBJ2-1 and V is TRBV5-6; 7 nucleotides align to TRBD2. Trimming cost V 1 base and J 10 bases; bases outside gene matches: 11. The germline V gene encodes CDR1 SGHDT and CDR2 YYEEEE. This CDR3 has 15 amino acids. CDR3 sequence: CASSLSREGLDEQFF. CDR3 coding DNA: TGTGCCAGCAGCTTGTCGAGGGAGGGCCTAGACGAGCAGTTCTTC.

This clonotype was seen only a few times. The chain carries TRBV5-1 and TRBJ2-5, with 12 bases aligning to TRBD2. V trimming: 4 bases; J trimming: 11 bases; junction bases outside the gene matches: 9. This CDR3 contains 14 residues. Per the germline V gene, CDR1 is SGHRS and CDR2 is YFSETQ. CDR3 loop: CASSTPGLAGGQYF. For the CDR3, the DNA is TGCGCCAGCAGCACGCCGGGACTAGCGGGCGGGCAGTACTTC.

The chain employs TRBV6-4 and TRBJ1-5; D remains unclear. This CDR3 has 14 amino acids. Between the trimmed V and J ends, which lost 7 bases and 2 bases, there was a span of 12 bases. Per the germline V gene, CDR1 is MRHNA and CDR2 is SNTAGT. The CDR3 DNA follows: TGTGCCAGCACCGACGATCTCGGCAATCAGCCCCAGCATTTT. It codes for CASTDDLGNQPQHF.

This CDR3 is CASSLGRGDVETQYF. The CDR3 region has the DNA TGCGCCAGCAGCTTGGGTAGGGGCGATGTGGAGACCCAGTACTTC. J is TRBJ2-5 and V is TRBV5-1; weak D call: TRBD1 (5 bases). Trimming removed 0 bases at V and 5 bases at J, with 14 bases between. Germline CDR1 SGHRS, CDR2 YFSETQ. The CDR3 spans 15 residues.

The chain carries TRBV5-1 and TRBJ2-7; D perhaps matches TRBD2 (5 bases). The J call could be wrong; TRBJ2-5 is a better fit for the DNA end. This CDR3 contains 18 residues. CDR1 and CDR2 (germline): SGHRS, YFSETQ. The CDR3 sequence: CASSLGHRRAERHGTQYF. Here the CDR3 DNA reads TGCGCCAGCAGCTTGGGACATAGGAGAGCGGAGCGTCATGGGACCCAGTACTTC.

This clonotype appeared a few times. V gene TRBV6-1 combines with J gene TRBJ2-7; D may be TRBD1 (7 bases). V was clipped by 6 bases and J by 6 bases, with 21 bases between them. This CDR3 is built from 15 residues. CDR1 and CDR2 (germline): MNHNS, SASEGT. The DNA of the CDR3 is TGTGCCAGCAGCCGCCGGGGGACAGTTAAGGTCGAGCAGTACTTC. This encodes CASSRRGTVKVEQYF.